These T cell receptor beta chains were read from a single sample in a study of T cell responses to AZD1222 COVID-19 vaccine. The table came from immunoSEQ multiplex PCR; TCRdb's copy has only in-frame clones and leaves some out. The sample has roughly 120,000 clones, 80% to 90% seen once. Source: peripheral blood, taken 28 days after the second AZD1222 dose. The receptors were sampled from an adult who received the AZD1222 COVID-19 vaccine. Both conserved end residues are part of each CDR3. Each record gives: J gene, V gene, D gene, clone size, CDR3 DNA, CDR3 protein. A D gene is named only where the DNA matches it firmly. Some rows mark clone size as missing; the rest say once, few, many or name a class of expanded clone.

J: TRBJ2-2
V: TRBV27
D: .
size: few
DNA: TGTGCCAGCAGTTCCGAGGGTCGGTGGGTCACCGGGGAGCTGTTTTTT
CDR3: CASSSEGRWVTGELFF

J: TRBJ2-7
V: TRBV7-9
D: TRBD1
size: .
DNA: TGTGCCAGCAGGGGACAGGGGACCTACGAGCAGTACTTC
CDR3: CASRGQGTYEQYF

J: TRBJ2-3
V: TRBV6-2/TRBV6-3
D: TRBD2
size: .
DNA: TGTGCCAGCAGCCCCCCGGGACTAGCCCCGCTTCAGTATTTT
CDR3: CASSPPGLAPLQYF

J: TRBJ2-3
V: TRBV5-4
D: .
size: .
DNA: TGTGCCAGCAGCTCAGGCGTGGGGGGTCCACCAGATACGCAGTATTTT
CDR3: CASSSGVGGPPDTQYF

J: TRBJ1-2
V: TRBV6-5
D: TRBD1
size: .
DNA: TGTGCCAGCAGGGGTCCGGGACAGGATTATGGCTACACCTTC
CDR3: CASRGPGQDYGYTF

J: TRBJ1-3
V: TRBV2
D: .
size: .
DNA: TGTGCCAGCAGTGATGAGTCATTATTGAACAGAAACACCATATATTTT
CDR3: CASSDESLLNRNTIYF

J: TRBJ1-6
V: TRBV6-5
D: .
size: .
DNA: TGTGCCAGCAGGTCGGGGACGGAGAATTCACCCCTCCACTTT
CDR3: CASRSGTENSPLHF

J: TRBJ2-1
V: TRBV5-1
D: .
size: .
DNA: TGCGCCAGCAGCTCAGGGGTAGCGACCTACAATGAGCAGTTCTTC
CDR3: CASSSGVATYNEQFF

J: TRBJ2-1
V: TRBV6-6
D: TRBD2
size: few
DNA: TGTGCCAGCAGCATACCGGGACTAGCGGAATACAATGAGCAGTTCTTC
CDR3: CASSIPGLAEYNEQFF

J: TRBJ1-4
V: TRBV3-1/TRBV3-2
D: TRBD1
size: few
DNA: TGTGCCAGCAGCCAGGGACAGGGTCAAGAAAAACTGTTTTTT
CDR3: CASSQGQGQEKLFF

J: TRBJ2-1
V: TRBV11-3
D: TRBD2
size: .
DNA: TGTGCCAGCAGCTTAGGACTAGCGGGATCAAGTGAGCAGTTCTTC
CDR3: CASSLGLAGSSEQFF

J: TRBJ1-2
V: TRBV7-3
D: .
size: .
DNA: TGTGCCAGCAGCTTAAATCCGGGGCTCGAAGGCTACACCTTC
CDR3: CASSLNPGLEGYTF

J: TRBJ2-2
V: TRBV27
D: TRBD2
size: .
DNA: TGTGCCAGCAGTCGGGGACTAGCGGGAGTCGGGGAGCTGTTTTTT
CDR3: CASSRGLAGVGELFF

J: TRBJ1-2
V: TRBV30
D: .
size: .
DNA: TGTGCCTGGAATGTCCAGGGGCGGAGCTATGGCTACACCTTC
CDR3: CAWNVQGRSYGYTF

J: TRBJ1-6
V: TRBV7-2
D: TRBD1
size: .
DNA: TGTGCCAGCAGCACGGGACAGGGAGATTCACCCCTCCACTTT
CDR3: CASSTGQGDSPLHF

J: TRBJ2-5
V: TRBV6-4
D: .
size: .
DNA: TGTGCCAGCAGTACTACAGAGAAAGAGACCCAGTACTTC
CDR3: CASSTTEKETQYF

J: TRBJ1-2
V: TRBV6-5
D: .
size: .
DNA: TGTGCCAGCAGTTACGCCTCCGGAAAGGCTGGCTACACCTTC
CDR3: CASSYASGKAGYTF

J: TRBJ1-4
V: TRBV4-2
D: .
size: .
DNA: TGTGCCAGCAGCCAAGGACAGTCTAATGAAAAACTGTTTTTT
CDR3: CASSQGQSNEKLFF

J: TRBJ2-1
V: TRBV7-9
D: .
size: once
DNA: TGTGCCAGCAGGACCGCCAGCCACGGTGAGCAGTTCTTC
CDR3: CASRTASHGEQFF

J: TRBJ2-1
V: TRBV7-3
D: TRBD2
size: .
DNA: TGTGCCAGCAGCTTAGAGGGAGGGGCCCACAATGAGCAGTTCTTC
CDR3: CASSLEGGAHNEQFF

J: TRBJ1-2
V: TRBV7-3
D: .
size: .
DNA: TGTGCCAGCAGCCTAGGACACATGGACTACTATGGCTACACCTTC
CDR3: CASSLGHMDYYGYTF

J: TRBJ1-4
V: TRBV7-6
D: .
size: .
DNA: TGTGCCAGCAGCTACCGGGACGATGAAAAACTGTTTTTT
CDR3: CASSYRDDEKLFF

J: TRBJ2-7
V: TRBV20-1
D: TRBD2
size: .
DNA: TGCAGTGCTAGTGGAGCGGGAGGGGCGATCTACGAGCAGTACTTC
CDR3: CSASGAGGAIYEQYF

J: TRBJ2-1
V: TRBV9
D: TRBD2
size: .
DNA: TGTGCCAGCAGCGTAGCTATCACTAGCGGGGGGAACATGCAGTTCTTC
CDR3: CASSVAITSGGNMQFF

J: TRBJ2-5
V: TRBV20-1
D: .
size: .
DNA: TGCAGTGCTAGTCGGGGGACTCAAGAGACCCAGTACTTC
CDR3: CSASRGTQETQYF

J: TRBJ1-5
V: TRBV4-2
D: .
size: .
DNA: TGTGCCAGCAGCCAATCAGGGGCACCCGATCAGCCCCAGCATTTT
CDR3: CASSQSGAPDQPQHF

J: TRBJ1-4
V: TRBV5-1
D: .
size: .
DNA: TGCGCCAGCAGCTTGAAGGTAGGGCGGGTTGAAAAACTGTTTTTT
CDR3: CASSLKVGRVEKLFF

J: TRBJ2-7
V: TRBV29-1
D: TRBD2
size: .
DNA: TGCAGCGTTGAATTCCCCTCTAGCGGGAACTACGAGCAGTACTTC
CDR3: CSVEFPSSGNYEQYF

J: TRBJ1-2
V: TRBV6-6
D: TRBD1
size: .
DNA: TGTGCCAGCACCAAGGACAGGGGAATCTATGGCTACACCTTC
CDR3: CASTKDRGIYGYTF

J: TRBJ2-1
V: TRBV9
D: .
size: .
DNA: TGTGCCAGCCAATCCAACAATGAGCAGTTCTTC
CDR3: CASQSNNEQFF

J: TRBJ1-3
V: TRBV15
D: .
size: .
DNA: TGTGCCACCAGCAGAGAAAGCTCAATCTCTGGAAACACCATATATTTT
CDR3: CATSRESSISGNTIYF

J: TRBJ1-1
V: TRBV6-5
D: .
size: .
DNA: TGTACCGTCCTAAACGGTGAAGCTTTCTTT
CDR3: CTVLNGEAFF

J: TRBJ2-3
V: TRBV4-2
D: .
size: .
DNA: TGTGCCAGCAGCCAAGCCTCAGGGCCCACAGATACGCAGTATTTT
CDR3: CASSQASGPTDTQYF

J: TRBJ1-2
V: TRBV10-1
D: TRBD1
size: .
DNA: TGCGCCAGCAGTGTCGGGACAGGGGAGGACTATGGCTACACCTTC
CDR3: CASSVGTGEDYGYTF

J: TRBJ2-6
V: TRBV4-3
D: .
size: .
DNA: TGCGCCAGCAGCCAAGGGGAAGGATCCGGGGCCAACGTCCTGACTTTC
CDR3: CASSQGEGSGANVLTF